The rows below give T cell receptor beta chains drawn from one sample of a study of read filtering for tumor transcriptome and immune sequencing. MiXCR, run by TCRdb on the reads, gives a single entry per CDR3 protein. The profile shows about 130,000 distinct CDR3 sequences, approximately 12% of them singletons. Sequencing was carried out using a population of CD138-negative cells sorted from bone marrow. Receptor source: a donor aged 40 or over with multiple myeloma. CDR3s include the opening cysteine and the closing phenylalanine or tryptophan. A D gene is named only where the DNA matches it firmly. A row's size may be missing; if present it is once, few, many or a size class.

J gene: TRBJ2-1
clone size: many
V gene: TRBV6-2/TRBV6-3
D gene: -
CDR3 protein: CASRLRRSQQQFF
CDR3 DNA: TGTGCCAGCAGACTTCGACGTAGTCAGCAGCAGTTCTTC

J gene: TRBJ2-3
clone size: many
V gene: TRBV20-1
D gene: -
CDR3 protein: CSAREGVIFRGARDTQYF
CDR3 DNA: TGCAGTGCTAGAGAGGGGGTTATATTTAGGGGGGCCCGAGATACGCAGTATTTT

J gene: TRBJ2-2
clone size: few
V gene: TRBV3-1
D gene: -
CDR3 protein: CASSQISGTGELFF
CDR3 DNA: TGTGCCAGCAGCCAAATATCCGGGACGGGAGAGCTGTTTTTT

J gene: TRBJ2-7
clone size: few
V gene: TRBV20-1
D gene: -
CDR3 protein: CSARDSSPSYEQYF
CDR3 DNA: TGCAGTGCTAGGGACTCCTCCCCCTCCTACGAGCAGTACTTC

J gene: TRBJ2-1
clone size: many
V gene: TRBV20-1
D gene: -
CDR3 protein: CSAGSGNRPYNEQFF
CDR3 DNA: TGCAGTGCTGGATCGGGGAACCGTCCCTACAATGAGCAGTTCTTC

J gene: TRBJ1-1
clone size: -
V gene: TRBV3-1
D gene: -
CDR3 protein: CASSQGEGANTEAFF
CDR3 DNA: TGTGCCAGCAGCCAGGGGGAGGGAGCGAACACTGAAGCTTTCTTT

J gene: TRBJ2-3
clone size: many
V gene: TRBV7-9
D gene: TRBD1
CDR3 protein: CASSHGQGMADTQYF
CDR3 DNA: TGTGCCAGCAGCCATGGACAGGGAATGGCAGATACGCAGTATTTT

J gene: TRBJ2-2
clone size: -
V gene: TRBV7-2
D gene: TRBD2
CDR3 protein: CASSSSGGTNTGELFF
CDR3 DNA: TGTGCCAGCAGCTCTAGCGGGGGAACGAACACCGGGGAGCTGTTTTTT

J gene: TRBJ2-1
clone size: many
V gene: TRBV2
D gene: -
CDR3 protein: CASSTFSSYNEQFF
CDR3 DNA: TGTGCCAGCAGTACCTTCAGCTCCTACAATGAGCAGTTCTTC

J gene: TRBJ2-3
clone size: many
V gene: TRBV28
D gene: TRBD2
CDR3 protein: CASSLGLAVTDTQYF
CDR3 DNA: TGTGCCAGCAGCCTGGGACTAGCAGTGACAGATACGCAGTATTTT

J gene: TRBJ2-1
clone size: many
V gene: TRBV6-2/TRBV6-3
D gene: TRBD2
CDR3 protein: CASSFGIAGDEQFF
CDR3 DNA: TGTGCCAGCAGTTTTGGAATAGCGGGAGATGAGCAGTTCTTC

J gene: TRBJ2-2
clone size: few
V gene: TRBV6-2/TRBV6-3
D gene: TRBD2
CDR3 protein: CASSYPQREGYTGELFF
CDR3 DNA: TGTGCCAGCAGTTACCCCCAGCGGGAGGGGTACACCGGGGAGCTGTTTTTT

J gene: TRBJ1-5
clone size: many
V gene: TRBV7-2
D gene: TRBD1
CDR3 protein: CASSPGTGRGNQPQHF
CDR3 DNA: TGTGCCAGCAGCCCGGGGACAGGGCGGGGCAATCAGCCCCAGCATTTT

J gene: TRBJ2-1
clone size: -
V gene: TRBV2
D gene: TRBD2
CDR3 protein: CASKPTSGYNEQFF
CDR3 DNA: TGTGCCAGCAAGCCGACTAGCGGATACAATGAGCAGTTCTTC

J gene: TRBJ1-4
clone size: -
V gene: TRBV6-2/TRBV6-3
D gene: -
CDR3 protein: CASSPGNEKLFF
CDR3 DNA: TGTGCCAGCTCGCCCGGGAATGAAAAACTGTTTTTT

J gene: TRBJ2-3
clone size: many
V gene: TRBV28
D gene: -
CDR3 protein: CASSLADAASTDTQYF
CDR3 DNA: TGTGCCAGCAGTTTAGCAGACGCGGCTAGCACAGATACGCAGTATTTT

J gene: TRBJ1-5
clone size: -
V gene: TRBV5-1
D gene: -
CDR3 protein: CASSPGPGNQPQHF
CDR3 DNA: TGCGCCAGCAGCCCCGGTCCCGGGAATCAGCCCCAGCATTTC

J gene: TRBJ2-5
clone size: -
V gene: TRBV19
D gene: -
CDR3 protein: CASSTGRPGQSRTQYF
CDR3 DNA: TGTGCCAGTAGTACGGGCCGGCCTGGACAGAGTCGGACCCAGTACTTC

J gene: TRBJ2-3
clone size: many
V gene: TRBV6-2/TRBV6-3
D gene: -
CDR3 protein: CASSSGLGTDTQYF
CDR3 DNA: TGTGCCAGCAGCAGCGGACTTGGAACAGATACGCAGTATTTT

J gene: TRBJ2-3
clone size: many
V gene: TRBV19
D gene: TRBD2
CDR3 protein: CASAAGLAGYTDTQYF
CDR3 DNA: TGTGCCAGTGCCGCGGGACTAGCGGGTTACACAGATACGCAGTATTTT

J gene: TRBJ1-2
clone size: many
V gene: TRBV29-1
D gene: -
CDR3 protein: CSVEQTNYGYTF
CDR3 DNA: TGCAGCGTTGAACAGACTAACTATGGCTACACCTTC

J gene: TRBJ2-7
clone size: many
V gene: TRBV20-1
D gene: TRBD1
CDR3 protein: CSARETGLSSYEQYF
CDR3 DNA: TGCAGTGCTAGAGAGACAGGGCTAAGCTCCTACGAGCAGTACTTC

J gene: TRBJ2-1
clone size: few
V gene: TRBV27
D gene: -
CDR3 protein: CASRGHSGPSYNEQFF
CDR3 DNA: TGTGCCAGCAGAGGCCACAGCGGGCCCTCCTACAATGAGCAGTTCTTC

J gene: TRBJ2-1
clone size: many
V gene: TRBV9
D gene: TRBD1
CDR3 protein: CASSVVGDRGSVEQFF
CDR3 DNA: TGTGCCAGCAGCGTCGTGGGGGACAGGGGTTCTGTTGAGCAGTTCTTC

J gene: TRBJ2-1
clone size: many
V gene: TRBV7-9
D gene: TRBD1
CDR3 protein: CALPQGASYNEQFF
CDR3 DNA: TGTGCCCTCCCCCAGGGGGCCTCCTACAATGAGCAGTTCTTC

J gene: TRBJ1-4
clone size: -
V gene: TRBV6-1
D gene: TRBD1
CDR3 protein: CASSRTGATNEKLFF
CDR3 DNA: TGTGCCAGCAGCCGGACAGGGGCAACTAATGAAAAACTGTTTTTT

J gene: TRBJ2-5
clone size: few
V gene: TRBV20-1
D gene: -
CDR3 protein: CSARDLEGRNQETQYF
CDR3 DNA: TGCAGTGCTAGAGATCTGGAGGGACGTAACCAAGAGACCCAGTACTTC

J gene: TRBJ1-5
clone size: many
V gene: TRBV6-1
D gene: -
CDR3 protein: CASSDPNQPQHF
CDR3 DNA: TGTGCCAGCAGTGATCCAAATCAGCCCCAGCATTTT

J gene: TRBJ2-2
clone size: -
V gene: TRBV30
D gene: TRBD2
CDR3 protein: CAWSVSSGSLRTGELFF
CDR3 DNA: TGTGCCTGGAGTGTTTCCAGCGGGAGTTTAAGGACCGGGGAGCTGTTTTTT

J gene: TRBJ1-1
clone size: many
V gene: TRBV14
D gene: -
CDR3 protein: CASSQDPALPGDAFF
CDR3 DNA: TGTGCCAGCAGCCAAGATCCCGCCCTCCCGGGGGATGCTTTCTTT

J gene: TRBJ1-1
clone size: many
V gene: TRBV12-3/TRBV12-4
D gene: -
CDR3 protein: CASSLSTGTSNTEAFF
CDR3 DNA: TGTGCCAGCAGTCTTAGTACCGGGACATCGAACACTGAAGCTTTCTTT

J gene: TRBJ1-6
clone size: many
V gene: TRBV10-3
D gene: TRBD1
CDR3 protein: CAISESGTGVSPLHF
CDR3 DNA: TGTGCCATCAGTGAGTCCGGGACAGGGGTTTCACCCCTCCACTTT

J gene: TRBJ2-5
clone size: many
V gene: TRBV15
D gene: -
CDR3 protein: CATSRGNREETQYF
CDR3 DNA: TGTGCCACCAGCAGAGGTAACAGGGAAGAGACCCAGTACTTC

J gene: TRBJ2-5
clone size: many
V gene: TRBV20-1
D gene: TRBD2
CDR3 protein: CSARGLLLGAQYF
CDR3 DNA: TGCAGTGCTAGGGGACTACTTCTTGGCGCCCAGTACTTC

J gene: TRBJ1-5
clone size: many
V gene: TRBV20-1
D gene: TRBD1
CDR3 protein: CSARAPTGRGNQPQHF
CDR3 DNA: TGCAGTGCTAGAGCCCCGACAGGGAGGGGCAATCAGCCCCAGCATTTT

J gene: TRBJ2-1
clone size: many
V gene: TRBV12-3/TRBV12-4
D gene: -
CDR3 protein: CASSLLGGPPVF
CDR3 DNA: TGTGCCAGCAGCCTACTGGGGGGCCCCCCGGTCTTC

J gene: TRBJ2-2
clone size: many
V gene: TRBV5-1
D gene: -
CDR3 protein: CASSLGQNTGELFF
CDR3 DNA: TGTGCCAGCAGCTTAGGGCAGAACACCGGGGAGCTGTTTTTT

J gene: TRBJ2-1
clone size: many
V gene: TRBV11-2
D gene: TRBD2
CDR3 protein: CASSLGGASGGRQFF
CDR3 DNA: TGTGCCAGCAGCTTAGGTGGGGCTAGCGGAGGGAGGCAGTTCTTC

J gene: TRBJ2-1
clone size: many
V gene: TRBV3-1
D gene: -
CDR3 protein: CASSQGWAQNNEQFF
CDR3 DNA: TGTGCCAGCAGCCAAGGGTGGGCCCAAAACAATGAGCAGTTCTTC

J gene: TRBJ2-3
clone size: few
V gene: TRBV7-3
D gene: TRBD2
CDR3 protein: CASSSGLAGLTDTQYF
CDR3 DNA: TGTGCCAGCAGCTCCGGACTAGCGGGATTGACAGATACGCAGTATTTT

J gene: TRBJ1-1
clone size: -
V gene: TRBV6-5
D gene: TRBD1
CDR3 protein: CASSRGQGGSLRNTEAFF
CDR3 DNA: TGTGCCAGCAGCAGAGGACAGGGAGGCAGCCTGCGGAACACTGAAGCTTTCTTT

J gene: TRBJ2-5
clone size: few
V gene: TRBV15
D gene: -
CDR3 protein: CATSRGQGEEETQYF
CDR3 DNA: TGTGCCACCAGCAGAGGGCAGGGGGAGGAAGAGACCCAGTACTTC

J gene: TRBJ2-2
clone size: -
V gene: TRBV7-3
D gene: TRBD2
CDR3 protein: CASSLIGGRGTGELFF
CDR3 DNA: TGTGCCAGCAGCTTAATAGGCGGGAGAGGGACCGGGGAGCTGTTTTTT

J gene: TRBJ1-1
clone size: many
V gene: TRBV5-1
D gene: TRBD1
CDR3 protein: CASSPVTGWNTEAFF
CDR3 DNA: TGCGCCAGCAGCCCGGTGACAGGGTGGAACACTGAAGCTTTCTTT